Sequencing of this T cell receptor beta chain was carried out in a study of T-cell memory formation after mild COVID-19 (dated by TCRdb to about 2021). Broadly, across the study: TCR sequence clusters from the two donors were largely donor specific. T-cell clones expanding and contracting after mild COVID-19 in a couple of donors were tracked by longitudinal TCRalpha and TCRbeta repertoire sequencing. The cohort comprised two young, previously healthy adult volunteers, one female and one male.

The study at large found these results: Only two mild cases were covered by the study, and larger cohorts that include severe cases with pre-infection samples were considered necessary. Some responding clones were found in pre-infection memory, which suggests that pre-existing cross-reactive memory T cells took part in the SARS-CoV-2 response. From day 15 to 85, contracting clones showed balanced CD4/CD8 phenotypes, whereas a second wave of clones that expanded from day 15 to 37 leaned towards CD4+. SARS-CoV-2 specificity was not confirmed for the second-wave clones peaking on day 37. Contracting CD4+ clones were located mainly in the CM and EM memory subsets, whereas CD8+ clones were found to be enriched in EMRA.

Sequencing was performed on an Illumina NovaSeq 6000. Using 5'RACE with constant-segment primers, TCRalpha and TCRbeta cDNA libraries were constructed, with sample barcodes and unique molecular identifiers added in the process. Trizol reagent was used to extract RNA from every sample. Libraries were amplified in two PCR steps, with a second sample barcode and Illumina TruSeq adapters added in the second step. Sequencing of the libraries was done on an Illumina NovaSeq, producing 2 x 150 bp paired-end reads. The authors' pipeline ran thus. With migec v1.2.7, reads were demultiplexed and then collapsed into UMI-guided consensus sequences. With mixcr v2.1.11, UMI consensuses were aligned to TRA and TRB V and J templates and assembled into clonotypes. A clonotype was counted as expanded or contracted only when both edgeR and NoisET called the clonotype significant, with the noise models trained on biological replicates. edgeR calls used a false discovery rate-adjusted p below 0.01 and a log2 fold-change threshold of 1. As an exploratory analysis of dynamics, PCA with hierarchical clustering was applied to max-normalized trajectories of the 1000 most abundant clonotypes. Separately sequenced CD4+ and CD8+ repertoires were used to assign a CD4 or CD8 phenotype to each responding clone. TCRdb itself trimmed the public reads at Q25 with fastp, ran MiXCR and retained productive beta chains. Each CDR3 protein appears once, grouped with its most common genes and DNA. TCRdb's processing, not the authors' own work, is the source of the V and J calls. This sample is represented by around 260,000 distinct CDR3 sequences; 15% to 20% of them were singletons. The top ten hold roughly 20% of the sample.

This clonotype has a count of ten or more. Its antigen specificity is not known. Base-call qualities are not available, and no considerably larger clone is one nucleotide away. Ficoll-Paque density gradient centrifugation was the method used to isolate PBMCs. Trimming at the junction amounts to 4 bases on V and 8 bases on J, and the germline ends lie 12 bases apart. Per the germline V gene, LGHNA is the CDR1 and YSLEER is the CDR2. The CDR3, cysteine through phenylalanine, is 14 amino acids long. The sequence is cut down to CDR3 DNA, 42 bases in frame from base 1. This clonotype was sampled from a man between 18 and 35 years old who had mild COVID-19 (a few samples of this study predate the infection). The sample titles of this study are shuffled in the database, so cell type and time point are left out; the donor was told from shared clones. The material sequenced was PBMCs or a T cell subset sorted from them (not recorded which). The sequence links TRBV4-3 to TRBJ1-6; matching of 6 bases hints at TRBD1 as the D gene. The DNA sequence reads TGCGCCAGCAGCCGTACAGGGACTGATTCACCCCTCCACTTT. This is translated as CASSRTGTDSPLHF.